This T cell receptor beta chain was sequenced for a study of T cell responses to AZD1222 COVID-19 vaccine. Study-wide context: It was second doses at about 4 or about 12 weeks that were pooled. General study points: It should be noted that donors were predominantly white British and more often female, and clonal diversity was possibly underestimated. Spike was spanned by vaccine-associated CD4 TCRs, which were dominant at 160-218 and 743-854.

Sequenced by immunoSEQ multiplex PCR; TCRdb stores in-frame clones only, minus some. The sample lists about 110,000 clones, approximately 96% occurring once. Concerning this clone itself: The antigen remains undetermined.

The starting material was peripheral blood, obtained on day 0 of AZD1222 vaccination. The sequence came from an adult in good health.

The CDR3 here is CASSQDRRQGANYGYTF. The CDR3 nucleotides read TGCGCCAGCAGCCAAGATCGGCGACAGGGGGCGAACTATGGCTACACCTTC. The V and J genes are TRBV4-3 and TRBJ1-2, with 10 positions matching TRBD1. CDR3 length equals 17 residues. Trimming cost V 0 bases and J 2 bases; bases outside gene matches: 6. The germline V gene encodes CDR1 LGHNA and CDR2 YSLEER.